This TCR beta chain was observed in a study of naive and memory T cell subsets. Study-wide points: From naive to CM, EM and EMRA, diversity decreased and Gini increased.

Both TRBC1 and TRBC2 were covered by a beta constant-region primer of two equimolar oligonucleotides. One entry per CDR3 protein, called by TCRdb with MiXCR from the UMI-ligation and nested PCR reads. The sample yields 120,000 to 150,000 distinct CDR3 sequences, about 15% seen once. The CDR3 spans 13 residues. Between the trimmed V and J ends, which lost 4 bases and 4 bases, there was a span of 12 bases. The germline CDR1 and CDR2 sequences are SQVTM and ANQGSEA. This clonotype was observed at least ten times. Its antigen is not known. Sample: naive CD4+ T cells from blood. The TCR was taken from a human donor in good health. This chain links TRBV29-1 with TRBJ2-3; a possible D gene is TRBD2 (6 bases). The DNA of the CDR3 is TGCAGCGTTGCAACGGGAGTAGCAGATACGCAGTATTTT. This encodes CSVATGVADTQYF.